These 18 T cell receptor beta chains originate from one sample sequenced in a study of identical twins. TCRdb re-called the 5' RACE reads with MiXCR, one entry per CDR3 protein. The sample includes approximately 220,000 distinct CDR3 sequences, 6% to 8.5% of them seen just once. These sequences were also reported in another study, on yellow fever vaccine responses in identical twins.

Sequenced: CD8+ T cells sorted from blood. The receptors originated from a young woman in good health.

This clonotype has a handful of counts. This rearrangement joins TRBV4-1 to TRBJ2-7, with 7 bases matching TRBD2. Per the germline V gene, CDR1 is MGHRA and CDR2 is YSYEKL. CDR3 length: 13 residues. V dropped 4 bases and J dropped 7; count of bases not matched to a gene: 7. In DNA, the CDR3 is TGCGCCAGCAGCCTTGGGGAGGGTGGTGAGCAGTACTTC. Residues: CASSLGEGGEQYF.

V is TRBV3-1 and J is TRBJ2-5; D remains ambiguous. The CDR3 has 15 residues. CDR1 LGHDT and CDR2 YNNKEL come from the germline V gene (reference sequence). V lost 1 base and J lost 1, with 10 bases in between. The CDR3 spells CASSQVTSTQETQYF. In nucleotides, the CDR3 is TGTGCCAGCAGCCAAGTTACTTCTACCCAAGAGACCCAGTACTTC.

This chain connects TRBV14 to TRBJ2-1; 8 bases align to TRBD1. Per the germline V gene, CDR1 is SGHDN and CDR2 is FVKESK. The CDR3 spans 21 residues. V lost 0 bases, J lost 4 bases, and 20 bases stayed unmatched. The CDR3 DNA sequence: TGTGCCAGCAGCCAAGATAAAGGACAGGGATTTGGTATGGGGCCTTACAATGAGCAGTTCTTC. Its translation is CASSQDKGQGFGMGPYNEQFF.

CDR3 amino acids: CASSPRGTSTGELFF. In nucleotides, the CDR3 is TGTGCCAGCAGCCCGAGAGGGACTTCCACCGGGGAGCTGTTTTTT. The chain is built from TRBV7-7 and TRBJ2-2, with D possibly matching TRBD2 (6 bases). Germline V lookup: CDR1 SSHAT, CDR2 FNYEAQ (reference sequence). The ends were cut back, 5 bases at V and 4 bases at J, with 14 bases in the middle. The CDR3 length is 15 residues.

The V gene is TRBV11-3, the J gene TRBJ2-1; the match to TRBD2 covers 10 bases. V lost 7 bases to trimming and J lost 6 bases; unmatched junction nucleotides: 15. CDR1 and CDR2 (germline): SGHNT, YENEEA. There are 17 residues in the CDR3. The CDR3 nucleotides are TGTGCCAGCACTTCCCTATCCCTAGCGGGAGACCGCAATGAGCAGTTCTTC. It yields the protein CASTSLSLAGDRNEQFF.

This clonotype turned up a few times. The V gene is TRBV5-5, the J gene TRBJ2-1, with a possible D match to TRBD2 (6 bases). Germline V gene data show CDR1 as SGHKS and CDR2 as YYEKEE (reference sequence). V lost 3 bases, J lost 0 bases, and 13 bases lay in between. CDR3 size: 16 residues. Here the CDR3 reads CASSSGRQSSYNEQFF. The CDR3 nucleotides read TGTGCCAGCAGCTCGGGGAGGCAGAGCTCCTACAATGAGCAGTTCTTC.

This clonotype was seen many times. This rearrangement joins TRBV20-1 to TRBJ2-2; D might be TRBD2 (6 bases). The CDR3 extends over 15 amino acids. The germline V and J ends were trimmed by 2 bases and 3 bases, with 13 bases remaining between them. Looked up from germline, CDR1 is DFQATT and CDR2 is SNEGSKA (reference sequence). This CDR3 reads CSARSSATDTGELFF. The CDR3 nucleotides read TGCAGTGCTAGATCTAGCGCGACAGACACCGGGGAGCTGTTTTTT.

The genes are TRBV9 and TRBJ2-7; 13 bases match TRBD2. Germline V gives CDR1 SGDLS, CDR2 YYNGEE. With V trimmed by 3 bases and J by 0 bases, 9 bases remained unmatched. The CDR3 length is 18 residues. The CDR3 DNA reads TGTGCCAGCAGCGATAACCCGGGACTAGCGGGAAGCTCCTACGAGCAGTACTTC. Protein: CASSDNPGLAGSSYEQYF.

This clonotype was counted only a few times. CDR3 residues: CASSFDKSNEKLFF. Written as DNA, the CDR3 is TGCGCCAGCAGTTTCGACAAGTCTAATGAAAAACTGTTTTTT. The J gene is TRBJ1-4, the V gene TRBV5-1; no clear D. The CDR3 consists of 14 residues. Trimming took off 5 bases at V and 3 bases at J, with 11 bases between the two ends. The germline V gene encodes CDR1 SGHRS and CDR2 YFSETQ.

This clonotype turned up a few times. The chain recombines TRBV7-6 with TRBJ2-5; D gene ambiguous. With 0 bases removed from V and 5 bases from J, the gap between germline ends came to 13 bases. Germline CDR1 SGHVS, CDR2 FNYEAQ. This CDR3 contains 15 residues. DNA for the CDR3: TGTGCCAGCAGCTTAGCGCTGAGATCGTGGGAGACCCAGTACTTC. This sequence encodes CASSLALRSWETQYF.

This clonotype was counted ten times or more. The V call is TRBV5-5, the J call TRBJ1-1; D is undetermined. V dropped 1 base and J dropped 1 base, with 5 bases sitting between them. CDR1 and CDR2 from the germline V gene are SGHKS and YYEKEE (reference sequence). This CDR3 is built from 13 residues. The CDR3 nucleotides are TGTGCCAGCAGCTTGAGGTGGAACACTGAAGCTTTCTTT. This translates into CASSLRWNTEAFF.

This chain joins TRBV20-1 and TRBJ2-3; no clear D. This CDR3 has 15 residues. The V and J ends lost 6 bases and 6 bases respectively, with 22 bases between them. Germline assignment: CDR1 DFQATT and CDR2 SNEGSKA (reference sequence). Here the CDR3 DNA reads TGCAGTGCCGGCTTAGAGACCACCCGGCCGGATACGCAGTATTTT. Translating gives CSAGLETTRPDTQYF.

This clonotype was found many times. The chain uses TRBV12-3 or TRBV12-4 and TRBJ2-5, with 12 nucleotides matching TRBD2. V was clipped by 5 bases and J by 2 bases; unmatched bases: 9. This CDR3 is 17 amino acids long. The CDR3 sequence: CASSNQLAGGRQETQYF. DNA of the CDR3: TGTGCCAGCAGTAACCAACTAGCGGGGGGAAGGCAAGAGACCCAGTACTTC.

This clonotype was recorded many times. Written as DNA, the CDR3 is TGTGCCATCAGTGAAGACGGACTGGGTGGAGGGGGAGGATACACCTTC. Its translation is CAISEDGLGGGGGYTF. This chain connects TRBV10-3 to TRBJ1-2; tentative D call: TRBD1 (6 bases). Deletions cut 3 bases from V and 11 bases from J, with 25 bases between. Germline CDR1 is ENHRY and CDR2 is SYGVKD. This CDR3 has 16 amino acids.

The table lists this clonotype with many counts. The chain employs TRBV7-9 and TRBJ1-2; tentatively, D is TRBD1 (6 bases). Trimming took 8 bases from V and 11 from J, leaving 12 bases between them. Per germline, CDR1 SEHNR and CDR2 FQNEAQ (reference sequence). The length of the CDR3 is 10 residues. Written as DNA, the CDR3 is TGTGCCAGCTCCAAGGGGGGATACACCTTC. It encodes CASSKGGYTF. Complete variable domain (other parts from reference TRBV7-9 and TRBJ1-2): DTGVSQNPRHKITKRGQNVTFRCDPISEHNRLYWYRQTLGQGPEFLTYFQNEAQLEKSRLLSDRFSAERPKGSFSTLEIQRTEQGDSAMYLCASSKGGYTFGSGTRLTVV.

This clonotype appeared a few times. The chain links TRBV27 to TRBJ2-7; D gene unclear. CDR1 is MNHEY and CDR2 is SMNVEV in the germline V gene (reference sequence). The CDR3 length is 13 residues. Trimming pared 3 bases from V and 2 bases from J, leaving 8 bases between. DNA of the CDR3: TGTGCCAGCAGTTTCTCCGAAGCCTACGAGCAGTACTTC. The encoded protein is CASSFSEAYEQYF.

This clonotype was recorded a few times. This CDR3 reads CASSYPQGRGALSGANVLTF. Written as DNA, the CDR3 is TGTGCCAGCAGTTACCCCCAGGGGAGGGGCGCATTGTCTGGGGCCAACGTCCTGACTTTC. The rearrangement uses TRBV6-9 and TRBJ2-6, with a tentative D call TRBD2 (7 bases). Trimming cost V 3 bases and J 1 base, with 22 bases left between them. The CDR3 spans 20 residues. Germline CDR1 MNHGY, CDR2 SVAAGI.

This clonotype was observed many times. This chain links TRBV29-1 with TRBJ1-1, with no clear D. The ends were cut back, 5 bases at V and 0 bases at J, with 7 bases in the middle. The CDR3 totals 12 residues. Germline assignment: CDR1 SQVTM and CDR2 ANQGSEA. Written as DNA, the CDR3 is TGCAGCGTTATGGAGTTGAACACTGAAGCTTTCTTT. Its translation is CSVMELNTEAFF.